This T cell receptor beta chain was retrieved from a study of neurological immune-mediated disorders. Using its own MiXCR run on the 5' RACE reads, TCRdb lists one record per CDR3 protein. The table has under 40,000 distinct CDR3 sequences, approximately 4.4% seen once. By its share, this clonotype is medium-sized. The sequencing sample was made of PBMCs. The sequence came from a man between 18 and 35 years old in good health.

The CDR3 is CASSIGNGKMNTEAFF. CDR3 DNA: TGCGCCAGCAGCATTGGAAACGGGAAAATGAACACTGAAGCTTTCTTT. The gene calls are TRBV5-1 and TRBJ1-1; D is unresolved. Trimming took 4 bases from V and 0 from J, leaving 16 bases between them. Germline V lookup: CDR1 SGHRS, CDR2 YFSETQ. This CDR3 has 16 amino acids.